These T cell receptor beta chains were read from a single sample in a study of blood T cell repertoires in COVID-19. The table came from immunoSEQ multiplex PCR; TCRdb's copy has only in-frame clones and leaves some out. The sample has some 250,000 clones, about 88% seen once; the top ten hold approximately 6.8%. Material for sequencing was peripheral blood. The receptors here all came from an older woman with active or convalescent COVID-19. The conserved cysteine and the conserved F or W are not part of the CDR3 here. Size values are once, few and many counts, or a class for expanded clones, and some rows have none.

V gene,clone size,J gene,CDR3 protein
TRBV18,NA,TRBJ1-4,ASSPRTSGFGEKLF
TRBV9,NA,TRBJ1-3,ASSLAHTGNTIY
TRBV15,NA,TRBJ2-1,ATSYLSSYNEQF
TRBV5-6,NA,TRBJ2-3,ASSLTLGGRTDTQY
TRBV27,NA,TRBJ1-3,ASRGTVRGNTIY
TRBV7-2,few,TRBJ2-1,ASSLGGGTSLVNEQF
TRBV2,NA,TRBJ2-1,ASSLGLAGWYNEQF
TRBV6-2/TRBV6-3,once,TRBJ2-2,ASSYAGLGTGELF
TRBV2,NA,TRBJ2-3,ASRGGLATPSTDTQY
TRBV6-6,NA,TRBJ1-5,ASSRAAPGTGGRQNQPQH
TRBV27,few,TRBJ2-1,ASSSTPGTSGGPFSSYNEQF
TRBV2,NA,TRBJ1-1,ASSEIRDGVAF
TRBV5-1,NA,TRBJ1-4,ASRQNEKLF
TRBV19,NA,TRBJ2-7,ASSTRQGAREQY
TRBV18,NA,TRBJ2-5,ASSPRQAVQETQY
TRBV18,NA,TRBJ1-6,ASSQQDSPLH
TRBV6-9,once,TRBJ2-1,ASSYLQYVYNEQF
TRBV19,once,TRBJ1-5,ASSASGGGTPQH
TRBV7-8,NA,TRBJ1-5,ASSLINNQPQH
TRBV27,NA,TRBJ1-4,ASSSVRGGEKLF
TRBV6-2/TRBV6-3,NA,TRBJ1-1,ASSKGQANTEAF
TRBV11-3,few,TRBJ2-5,ASSNRPGDQETQY
TRBV11-1,NA,TRBJ1-1,ASSLVTGIGNTEAF
TRBV11-1,NA,TRBJ2-2,ASSIRQGTTGELF
TRBV12-3/TRBV12-4,few,TRBJ1-1,ASSPGRNLEAF
TRBV5-1,NA,TRBJ2-6,ASSLVGATSSGANVLT
TRBV3-1/TRBV3-2,NA,TRBJ1-5,ASSPNSGRQPQH
TRBV13,NA,TRBJ2-1,ASSLGLGGRF
TRBV5-8,few,TRBJ1-1,ASSRTGQGLSVNTEAF
TRBV6-5,NA,TRBJ1-1,ASSQGRFFTEAF
TRBV10-3,NA,TRBJ1-3,AIRGQGIENTIY
TRBV10-3,NA,TRBJ1-5,AISVGTENQPQH
TRBV4-3,NA,TRBJ2-2,ASSQRPSGANTGELF
TRBV19,NA,TRBJ1-1,ASSIKGERAEAF
TRBV15,few,TRBJ1-3,ATSRDRVDTIY